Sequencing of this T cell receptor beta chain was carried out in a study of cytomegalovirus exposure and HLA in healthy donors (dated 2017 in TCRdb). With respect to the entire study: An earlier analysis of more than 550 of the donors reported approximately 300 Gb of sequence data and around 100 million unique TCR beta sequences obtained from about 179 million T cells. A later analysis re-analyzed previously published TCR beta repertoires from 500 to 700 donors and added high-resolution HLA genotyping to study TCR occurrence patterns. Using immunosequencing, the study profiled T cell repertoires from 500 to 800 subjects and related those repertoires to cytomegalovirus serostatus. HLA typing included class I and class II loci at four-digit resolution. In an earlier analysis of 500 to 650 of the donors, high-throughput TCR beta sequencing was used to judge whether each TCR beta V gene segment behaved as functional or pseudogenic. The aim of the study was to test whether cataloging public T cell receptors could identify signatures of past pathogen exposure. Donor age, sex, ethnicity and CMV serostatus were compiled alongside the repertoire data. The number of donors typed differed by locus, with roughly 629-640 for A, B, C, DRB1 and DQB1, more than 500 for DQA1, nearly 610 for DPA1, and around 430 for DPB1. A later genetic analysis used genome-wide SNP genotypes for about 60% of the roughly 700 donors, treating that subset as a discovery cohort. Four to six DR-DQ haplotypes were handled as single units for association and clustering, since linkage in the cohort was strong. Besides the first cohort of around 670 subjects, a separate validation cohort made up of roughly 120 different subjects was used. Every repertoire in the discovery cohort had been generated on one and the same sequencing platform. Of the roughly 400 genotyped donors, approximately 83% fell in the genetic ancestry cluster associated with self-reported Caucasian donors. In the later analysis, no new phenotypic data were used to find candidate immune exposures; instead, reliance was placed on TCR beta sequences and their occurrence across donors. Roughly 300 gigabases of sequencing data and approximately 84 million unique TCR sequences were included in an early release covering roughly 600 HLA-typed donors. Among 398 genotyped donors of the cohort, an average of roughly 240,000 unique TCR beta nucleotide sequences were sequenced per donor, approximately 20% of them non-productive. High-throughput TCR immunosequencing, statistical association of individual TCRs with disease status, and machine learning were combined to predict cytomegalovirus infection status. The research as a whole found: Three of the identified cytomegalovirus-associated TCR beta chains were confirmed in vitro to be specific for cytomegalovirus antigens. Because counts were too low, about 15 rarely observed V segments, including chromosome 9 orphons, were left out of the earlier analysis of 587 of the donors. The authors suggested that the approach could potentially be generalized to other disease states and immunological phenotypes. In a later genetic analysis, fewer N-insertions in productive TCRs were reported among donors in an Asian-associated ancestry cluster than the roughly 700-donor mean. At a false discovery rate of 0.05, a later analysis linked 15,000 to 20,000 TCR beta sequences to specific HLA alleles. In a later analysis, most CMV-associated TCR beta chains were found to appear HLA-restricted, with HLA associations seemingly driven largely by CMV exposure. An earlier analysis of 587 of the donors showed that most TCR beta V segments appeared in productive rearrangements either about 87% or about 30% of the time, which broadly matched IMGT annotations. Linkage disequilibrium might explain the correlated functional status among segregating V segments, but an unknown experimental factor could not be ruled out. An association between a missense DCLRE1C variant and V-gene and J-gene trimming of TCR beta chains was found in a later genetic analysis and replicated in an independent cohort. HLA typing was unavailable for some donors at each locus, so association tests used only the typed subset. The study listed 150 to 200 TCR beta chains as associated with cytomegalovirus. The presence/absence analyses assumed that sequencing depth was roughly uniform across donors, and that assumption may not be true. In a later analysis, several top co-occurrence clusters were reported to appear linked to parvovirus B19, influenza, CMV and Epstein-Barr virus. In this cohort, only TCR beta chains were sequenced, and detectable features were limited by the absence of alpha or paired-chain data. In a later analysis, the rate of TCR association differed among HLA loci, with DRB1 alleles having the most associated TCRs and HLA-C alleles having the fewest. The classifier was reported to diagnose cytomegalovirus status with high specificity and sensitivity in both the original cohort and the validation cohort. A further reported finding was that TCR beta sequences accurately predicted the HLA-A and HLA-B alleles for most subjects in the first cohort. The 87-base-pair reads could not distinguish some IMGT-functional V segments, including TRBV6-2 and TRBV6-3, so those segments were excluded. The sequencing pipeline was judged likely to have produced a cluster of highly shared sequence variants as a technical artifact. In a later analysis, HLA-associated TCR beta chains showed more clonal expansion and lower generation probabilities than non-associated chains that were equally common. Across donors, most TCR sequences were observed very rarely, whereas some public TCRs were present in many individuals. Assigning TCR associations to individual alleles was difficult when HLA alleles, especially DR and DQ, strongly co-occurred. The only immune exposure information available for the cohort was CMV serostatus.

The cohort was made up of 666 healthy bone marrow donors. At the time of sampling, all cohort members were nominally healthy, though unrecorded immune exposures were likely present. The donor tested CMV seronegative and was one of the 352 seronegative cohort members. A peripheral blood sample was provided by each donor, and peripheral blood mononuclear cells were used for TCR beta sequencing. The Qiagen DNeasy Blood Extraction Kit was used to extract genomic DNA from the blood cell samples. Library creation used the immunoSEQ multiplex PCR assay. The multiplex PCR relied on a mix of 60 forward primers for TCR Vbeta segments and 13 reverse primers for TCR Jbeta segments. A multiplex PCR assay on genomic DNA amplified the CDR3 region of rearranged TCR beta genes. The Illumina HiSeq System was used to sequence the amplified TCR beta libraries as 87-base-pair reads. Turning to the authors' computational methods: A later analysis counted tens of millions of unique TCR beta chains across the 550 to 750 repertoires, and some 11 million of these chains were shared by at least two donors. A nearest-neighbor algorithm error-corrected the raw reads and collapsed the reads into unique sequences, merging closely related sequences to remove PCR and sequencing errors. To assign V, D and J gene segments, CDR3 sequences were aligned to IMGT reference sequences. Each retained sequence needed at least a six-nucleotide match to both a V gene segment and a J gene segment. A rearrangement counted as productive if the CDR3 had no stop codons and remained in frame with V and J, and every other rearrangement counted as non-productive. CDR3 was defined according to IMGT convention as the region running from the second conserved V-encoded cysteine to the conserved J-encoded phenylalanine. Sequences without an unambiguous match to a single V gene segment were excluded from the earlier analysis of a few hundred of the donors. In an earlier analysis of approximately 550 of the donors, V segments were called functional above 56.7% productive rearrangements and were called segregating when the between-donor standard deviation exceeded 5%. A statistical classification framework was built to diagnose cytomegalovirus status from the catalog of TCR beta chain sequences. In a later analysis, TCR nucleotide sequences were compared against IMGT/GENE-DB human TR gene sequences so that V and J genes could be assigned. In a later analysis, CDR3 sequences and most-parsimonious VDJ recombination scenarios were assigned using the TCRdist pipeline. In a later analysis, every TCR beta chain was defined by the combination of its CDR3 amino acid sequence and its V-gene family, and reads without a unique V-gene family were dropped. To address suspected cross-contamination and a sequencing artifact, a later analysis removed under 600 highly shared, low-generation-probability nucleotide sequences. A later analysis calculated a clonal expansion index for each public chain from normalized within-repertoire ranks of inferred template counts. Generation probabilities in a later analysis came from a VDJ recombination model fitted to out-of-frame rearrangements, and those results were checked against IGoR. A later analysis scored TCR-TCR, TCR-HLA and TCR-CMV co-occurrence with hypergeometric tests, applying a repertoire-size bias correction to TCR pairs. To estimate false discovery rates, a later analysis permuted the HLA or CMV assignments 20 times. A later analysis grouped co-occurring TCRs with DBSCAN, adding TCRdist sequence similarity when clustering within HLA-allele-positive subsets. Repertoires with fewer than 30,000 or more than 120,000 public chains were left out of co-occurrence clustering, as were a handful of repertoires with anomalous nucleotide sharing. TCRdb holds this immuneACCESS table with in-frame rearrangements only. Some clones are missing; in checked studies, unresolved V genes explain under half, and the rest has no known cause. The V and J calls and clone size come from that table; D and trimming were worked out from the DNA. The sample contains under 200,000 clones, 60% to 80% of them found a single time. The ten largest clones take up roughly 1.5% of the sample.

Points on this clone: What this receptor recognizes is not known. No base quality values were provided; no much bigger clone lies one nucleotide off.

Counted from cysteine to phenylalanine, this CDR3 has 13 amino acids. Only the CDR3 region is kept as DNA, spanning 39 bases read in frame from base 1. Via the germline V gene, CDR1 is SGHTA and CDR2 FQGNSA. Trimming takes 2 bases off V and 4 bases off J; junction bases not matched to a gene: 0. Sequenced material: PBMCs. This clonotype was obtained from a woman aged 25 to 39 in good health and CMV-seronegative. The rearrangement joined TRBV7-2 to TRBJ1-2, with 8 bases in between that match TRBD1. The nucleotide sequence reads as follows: TGTGCCAGCAGCTTACAGGGGGCCTATGGCTACACCTTC. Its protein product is CASSLQGAYGYTF.